This section outlines one T cell receptor beta chain sequence together with its context. Antigen unknown. The data are from a study of cytomegalovirus exposure and HLA in healthy donors. Overall study context: A subsequent analysis reported that the roughly 130 validation repertoires were produced on the same platform that had also been used for the 600 to 700 first-cohort repertoires. General study points: Reportedly, diagnosis of cytomegalovirus status by the classifier showed high specificity and sensitivity. Investigators reported around 150 TCR beta chains as tied to cytomegalovirus. The CMV antigen specificity of a few CMV-associated chains was confirmed through in vitro analysis.

Germline CDR1 is MDHEN and CDR2 is SYDVKM. Trimming stripped 2 bases from V and 9 bases from J, with 5 bases between. The CDR3 runs to 11 residues. Sequencing used immunoSEQ multiplex PCR; TCRdb keeps in-frame clones, though not all of them. The sample lists approximately 200,000 clones, around 90% occurring once. Sequencing used PBMCs. This receptor was identified in a woman aged 18-29 years in good health and CMV-seronegative. The chain couples TRBV28 to TRBJ1-5, with D uncertain. CDR3 in amino acids: CASSLQWPQHF. The CDR3 nucleotides read TGTGCCAGCAGTTTACAGTGGCCCCAGCATTTT. Complete variable domain (other parts from reference TRBV28 and TRBJ1-5): DVKVTQSSRYLVKRTGEKVFLECVQDMDHENMFWYRQDPGLGLRLIYFSYDVKMKEKGDIPEGYSVSREKKERFSLILESASTNQTSMYLCASSLQWPQHFGDGTRLSIL.